These 31 T cell receptor beta chains were sequenced from one sample in a study of blood T cell repertoires in COVID-19. Sequencing used immunoSEQ multiplex PCR; TCRdb keeps in-frame clones, though not all of them. The table shows 160,000 or so clones, with more than 75% occurring only once. Sequencing input: peripheral blood. These receptors were collected from a man aged 18-30 years with acute or convalescent COVID-19.

V usage is TRBV5-8 and J usage is TRBJ1-4; D ambiguous. Trimming stripped 3 bases from V and 8 bases from J, with 8 bases between. Germline V gene sequence: CDR1 SGHTS, CDR2 YDEGEE. CDR3 length equals 12 residues. The CDR3 is CASSWRDEKLFF. The CDR3 DNA reads as TGTGCCAGCAGCTGGAGAGACGAAAAACTGTTTTTT.

The rearrangement joins TRBV5-8 to TRBJ1-4, with unresolved D. Germline CDR1 SGHTS, CDR2 YDEGEE. CDR3 length: 14 residues. Trimming removed 6 bases at V and 8 bases at J, with 17 bases between. For the CDR3, the DNA is TGTGCCAGCACCCTGGTTAGAGGAAAGGAAAAACTGTTTTTT. It yields the protein CASTLVRGKEKLFF. The complete variable domain, with remaining parts taken from reference TRBV5-8 and TRBJ1-4, reads EAGVTQSPTHLIKTRGQQATLRCSPISGHTSVYWYQQALGLGLQFLLWYDEGEERNRGNFPPRFSGRQFPNYSSELNVNALELEDSALYLCASTLVRGKEKLFFGSGTQLSVL.

The chain carries TRBV30 and TRBJ2-1; maybe TRBD1 (6 bases). CDR1 is GTSNPN and CDR2 is SVGIG in the germline V gene (reference sequence). Trimming took 3 bases from V and 4 from J, leaving 19 bases between them. This CDR3 is 16 amino acids long. The CDR3 protein is CAWSPRKQGLYNEQFF. The DNA of the CDR3 is TGTGCCTGGAGCCCCCGAAAGCAGGGGCTTTACAATGAGCAGTTCTTC.

The chain links TRBV30 to TRBJ1-1, with D unclear. This CDR3 has 12 residues. V dropped 4 bases and J dropped 2 bases, with 8 bases sitting between them. Looked up from germline, CDR1 is GTSNPN and CDR2 is SVGIG (reference sequence). CDR3 loop: CAWTRGNTEAFF. For the CDR3, the DNA is TGTGCCTGGACCCGGGGAAACACTGAAGCTTTCTTT.

In this sample, this clone turned up a few times. This chain connects TRBV7-2 to TRBJ2-5, with TRBD1 as a possible D gene (6 bases). The germline V gene encodes CDR1 SGHTA and CDR2 FQGNSA. The length of the CDR3 is 15 residues. V was shortened by 1 base and J by 2 bases, with 11 bases between the two germline ends. CDR3 sequence: CASSLDYGQQETQYF. Written as DNA, the CDR3 is TGTGCCAGCAGCTTAGATTATGGACAGCAAGAGACCCAGTACTTC.

The chain carries TRBV18 and TRBJ1-2, with 11 bases that match TRBD1. Germline CDR1 KGHSH, CDR2 LQKENI. The CDR3 contains 15 residues. V lost 3 bases, J lost 3 bases, and 3 bases stayed unmatched. The CDR3 nucleotides are TGTGCCAGCTCACCCGGACAGGGGGCAGACTATGGCTACACCTTC. Translating it yields CASSPGQGADYGYTF.

CDR3 DNA sequence: TGTGCCATCAGGGGGGCAGCGTCTGACTATGGCTACACCTTC. It is translated as CAIRGAASDYGYTF. The chain joins TRBV10-3 to TRBJ1-2; TRBD1 is a possible D gene (6 bases). Germline CDR1 reads ENHRY; CDR2 reads SYGVKD. V lost 6 bases, J lost 3 bases, and 14 bases lay in between. This CDR3 is 14 amino acids long.

The chain links TRBV5-1 to TRBJ1-6, with 8 bases that match TRBD1. Per the germline V gene, CDR1 is SGHRS and CDR2 is YFSETQ. CDR3 length equals 15 residues. V dropped 8 bases and J dropped 7; count of bases not matched to a gene: 11. This CDR3 reads CASTDRGQSNSPLHF. The CDR3 DNA sequence: TGCGCCAGTACTGACAGGGGACAGTCAAATTCACCCCTCCACTTT.

The chain carries TRBV6-6 and TRBJ1-1; TRBD1 might be the D (5 bases). The CDR3 sequence is 14 residues long. Trimming stripped 10 bases from V and 0 bases from J, with 15 bases between. Germline values: CDR1 MNHNY, CDR2 SVGAGI (reference sequence). In DNA, the CDR3 is TGTGCCATCAGACAGTTCTACATGAACACTGAAGCTTTCTTT. The encoded protein is CAIRQFYMNTEAFF.

The chain couples TRBV12-3 or TRBV12-4 to TRBJ1-1, with TRBD1 matching 8 bases. The CDR3 runs 13 residues. V dropped 6 bases and J dropped 6; count of bases not matched to a gene: 6. For the CDR3, the DNA is TGTGCCAGCAGCCTCAGGGGGCGAGCTGAAGCTTTCTTT. Its protein product is CASSLRGRAEAFF.

The chain uses TRBV27 and TRBJ2-3, with TRBD2 matching 12 bases. The CDR3 runs 16 residues. Germline lookup yields CDR1 MNHEY and CDR2 SMNVEV (reference sequence). Trimming removed 4 bases from V and 5 bases from J; junction bases left unmatched: 7. The CDR3 DNA reads as TGTGCCAGCAGTTCCCTACTAGCGGGAGGTGTAGATACGCAGTATTTT. Translation: CASSSLLAGGVDTQYF.

J is TRBJ1-6 and V is TRBV19, with no clear D. This CDR3 has 15 residues. Germline CDR1 is LNHDA and CDR2 is SQIVND (reference sequence). Trimming stripped 5 bases from V and 3 bases from J, with 11 bases between. Written as DNA, the CDR3 is TGTGCCAGTAGTGAAGACGAGGGCTATAATTCACCCCTCCACTTT. The encoded protein is CASSEDEGYNSPLHF.

The J gene is TRBJ1-2, the V gene TRBV14; 8 positions agree with TRBD1. V shed 6 bases, J shed 8 bases, and the junction held 8 bases outside the gene matches. Germline V gives CDR1 SGHDN, CDR2 FVKESK. The CDR3 totals 13 residues. In DNA, the CDR3 is TGTGCCAGCAGTCCACGGACAGGGAGAGGCTACACCTTC. Amino acids: CASSPRTGRGYTF. Full variable domain (remainder filled in from reference TRBV14 and TRBJ1-2): EAGVTQFPSHSVIEKGQTVTLRCDPISGHDNLYWYRRVMGKEIKFLLHFVKESKQDESGMPNNRFLAERTGGTYSTLKVQPAELEDSGVYFCASSPRTGRGYTFGSGTRLTVV.

This clone was counted a single time. DNA for the CDR3: TGTGCCAGCTCACCACGACTGGCAGGGGGCCAGGAGACCCAGTACTTC. Translating gives CASSPRLAGGQETQYF. V gene TRBV18 combines with J gene TRBJ2-5, with TRBD1 identical over 8 bases. Germline V CDR1 and CDR2: KGHSH, LQKENI. V lost 1 base and J lost 5; bases outside the gene matches: 9. This CDR3 spans 16 amino acids. The full variable domain, completed using reference TRBV18 and TRBJ2-5, is NAGVMQNPRHLVRRRGQEARLRCSPMKGHSHVYWYRQLPEEGLKFMVYLQKENIIDESGMPKERFSAEFPKEGPSILRIQQVVRGDSAAYFCASSPRLAGGQETQYFGPGTRLLVL.

The V call is TRBV27, the J call TRBJ1-6; D possibly corresponds to TRBD1 (6 bases). The length of the CDR3 is 14 residues. CDR1 is MNHEY and CDR2 is SMNVEV in the germline V gene (reference sequence). Trimming took off 3 bases at V and 7 bases at J, with 10 bases between the two ends. Here the CDR3 DNA reads TGTGCCAGCAGTTTTGGGGGCCTGAATTCACCCCTCCACTTT. This sequence encodes CASSFGGLNSPLHF.

The chain joins TRBV7-8 to TRBJ2-2; 8 bases are shared with TRBD1. Germline trimming cut 2 bases from V and 1 base from J; bases unmatched to any gene: 6. Germline V gene lookup returns CDR1 SGHVS and CDR2 FQNEAQ. This CDR3 is 17 amino acids long. In nucleotides, the CDR3 is TGTGCCAGCAGCTTAATTCCCGGACAGGGGAACACCGGGGAGCTGTTTTTT. Its protein is CASSLIPGQGNTGELFF.

The chain combines TRBV3-1 (or the pseudogene TRBV3-2) with TRBJ2-7, with D perhaps matching TRBD1 (5 bases). Trimming left V 1 base short and J 2 bases short, with 12 bases between. Germline V gene data show CDR1 as LGHDT and CDR2 as YNNKEL (reference sequence). This CDR3 has 15 amino acids. CDR3 sequence: CASSQGDSLAYEQYF. In DNA form, the CDR3 reads TGTGCCAGCAGCCAAGGAGACAGCTTAGCCTACGAGCAGTACTTC.

The V gene is TRBV30, the J gene TRBJ1-2; D is uncertain. V shed 3 bases and J shed 8 bases, with 10 bases lying between them. The CDR3 is made up of 11 amino acids. Per the germline V gene, CDR1 is GTSNPN and CDR2 is SVGIG (reference sequence). As DNA, the CDR3 is TGTGCCTGGAGGACCTTGGAGGGCTACACCTTC. It codes for CAWRTLEGYTF.

This chain joins TRBV10-3 and TRBJ2-3; 8 nucleotides match TRBD2. J was trimmed by 0 bases and V by 5 bases; bases with no gene match: 4. This CDR3 has 15 residues. Germline loops: CDR1 ENHRY, CDR2 SYGVKD. The CDR3 DNA reads as TGTGCCATCAGTAGCGGGGGTTCTAGCACAGATACGCAGTATTTT. Translated: CAISSGGSSTDTQYF.

This clone was detected only once. The chain carries TRBV18 and TRBJ1-1; 7 bases map to TRBD1. The CDR3 is 14 residues long. The germline V gene encodes CDR1 KGHSH and CDR2 LQKENI. V shed 2 bases and J 3 bases; nucleotides not matched to a gene: 3. CDR3 residues: CASSPGTADTEAFF. In nucleotides, the CDR3 is TGTGCCAGCTCACCAGGGACAGCGGACACTGAAGCTTTCTTT.

The V call is TRBV7-2, the J call TRBJ1-2; 7 nucleotides agree with TRBD1. This CDR3 is 16 amino acids long. Trimming took 5 bases from V and 2 from J; bases not matched to a gene: 11. Germline values: CDR1 SGHTA, CDR2 FQGNSA. Here the CDR3 reads CASSDLQGQLNYGYTF. The CDR3 DNA reads TGTGCCAGCAGCGACCTACAGGGACAGTTGAACTATGGCTACACCTTC.

This sequence joins TRBV5-1 and TRBJ2-1; 16 bases are a match to TRBD2. Trimming took 4 bases from V and 4 from J; bases not matched to a gene: 5. This CDR3 contains 17 residues. Germline-derived CDR1 and CDR2 are SGHRS and YFSETQ. The CDR3 DNA reads TGCGCCAGCAGCGTGGGACTAGCGGGGGGGCTGTACAATGAGCAGTTCTTC. Translating gives CASSVGLAGGLYNEQFF.

CDR3 sequence reads: CASSDSSGGRGYGYTF. The CDR3 DNA is TGTGCCAGCAGTGACAGTTCAGGGGGCCGGGGCTATGGCTACACCTTC. The chain employs TRBV25-1 and TRBJ1-2, with 8 bases matching TRBD1. Per the germline V gene, CDR1 is MGHDK and CDR2 is SYGVNS. Unmatched junction bases numbered 10, after V lost 3 bases and J lost 4 bases. CDR3 length: 16 amino acids.

The chain links TRBV9 to TRBJ1-3; TRBD1 aligns across 8 bases. The CDR3 sequence is 17 residues long. J lost 2 bases, V lost 4 bases, and 11 bases had no gene match. The germline gives CDR1 SGDLS, CDR2 YYNGEE. The DNA for the CDR3 is TGTGCCAGCAGCCGAGATCCCAAGACAGGGGCTGGAAACACCATATATTTT. Protein: CASSRDPKTGAGNTIYF.

This clone has just one count. The V gene is TRBV11-3, the J gene TRBJ2-3; possible D gene TRBD2, 6 bases. The germline gives CDR1 SGHNT, CDR2 YENEEA. This CDR3 has 16 amino acids. Trimming shortened V by 1 base and J by 0 bases, and 11 bases separated the two germline ends. This CDR3 is CASSLVVSGSTDTQYF. CDR3 sequence (DNA): TGTGCCAGCAGCTTAGTAGTTAGCGGAAGCACAGATACGCAGTATTTT.

The gene calls are TRBV18 and TRBJ2-7; D perhaps matches TRBD1 (5 bases). Germline lookup yields CDR1 KGHSH and CDR2 LQKENI. CDR3 length equals 19 residues. V lost 0 bases, J lost 1 base, and 22 bases lay in between. CDR3 bases: TGTGCCAGCTCACCACCAGGCCACAGGCGTTTAGGGGATTCCTACGAGCAGTACTTC. Its protein is CASSPPGHRRLGDSYEQYF.

V gene TRBV7-6 combines with J gene TRBJ2-5, with 7 bases fitting TRBD1. The CDR3 is 16 residues long. CDR1 is SGHVS, CDR2 FNYEAQ, per germline. Losses at the gene ends were 2 bases for V and 4 bases for J; bases not matched to a gene: 10. This CDR3 reads CASSLSRTRGSETQYF. CDR3 DNA sequence: TGTGCCAGCAGCTTATCCCGGACCAGGGGGTCAGAGACCCAGTACTTC.

The chain couples TRBV7-9 to TRBJ1-1; the D is unclear. The CDR3 length is 15 residues. V shed 3 bases and J shed 0 bases, with 11 bases lying between them. Germline V gene lookup returns CDR1 SEHNR and CDR2 FQNEAQ (reference sequence). The chain's CDR3 is CASSFERLVNTEAFF. The CDR3 coding sequence is TGTGCCAGCAGCTTTGAGAGACTCGTGAACACTGAAGCTTTCTTT.

CDR3 protein: CASSWTSGSYYEQYF. As DNA, the CDR3 is TGTGCCAGCAGCTGGACTAGCGGGAGTTATTACGAGCAGTACTTC. The J gene is TRBJ2-7, the V gene TRBV5-4, with 13 bases matching TRBD2. CDR1 is SGHNT and CDR2 is YYREEE in the germline V gene (reference sequence). The length of the CDR3 is 15 residues. V was clipped by 3 bases and J by 4 bases; unmatched bases: 4.

A remark on this clone: Compared with germline, one end of the junction differs, possibly owing to a read error. The genes are TRBV9 and TRBJ2-1; D may be TRBD1 (6 bases). The CDR3 length is 17 residues. The germline gives CDR1 SGDLS, CDR2 YYNGEE. The CDR3 nucleotides read TGTGCCAGCACCCTAGGGGGTTGGGCAGGCTCCCACAATGAGCAGTTCTTC. This codes for CASTLGGWAGSHNEQFF.

This chain joins TRBV24-1 and TRBJ2-3; D unclear. The length of the CDR3 is 13 residues. The V and J ends lost 3 bases and 2 bases respectively, with 5 bases between them. Germline lookup yields CDR1 KGHDR and CDR2 SFDVKD. CDR3 loop: CATSDAITDTQYF. The CDR3 bases are TGTGCCACCAGTGATGCTATCACAGATACGCAGTATTTT.